This T cell receptor beta chain was observed in a study of blood T cells in healthy people across ages. Notes on the study in general: Because sorting was not performed, PBMCs prevented conclusive naive versus antigen-experienced comparison.

Using a J-beta primer mix together with a sample-barcoded 5' primer, a second PCR was run for about 6 to 12 cycles. TCRdb used MiXCR to reprocess the 5' RACE reads, holding one entry per CDR3 protein. The sample lists under 700,000 distinct CDR3 sequences, 20% to 30% occurring once. Concerning this clonotype: What it recognizes is unknown.

Trimming removed 2 bases at V and 4 bases at J, with 15 bases between. The germline V gene has CDR1 MNHEY and CDR2 SVGAGI. The CDR3 is 16 amino acids. In addition, the sample was reused for a study of T cells of mothers and their children.

This receptor was taken from a boy aged 10-17 years in good health. This chain connects TRBV6-5 to TRBJ1-3, with D possibly being TRBD1 (5 bases). Sequenced sample: blood. The CDR3 protein is CASSYALSGPGNTIYF. In nucleotides, the CDR3 is TGTGCCAGCAGTTACGCCCTTTCGGGGCCCGGAAACACCATATATTTT.